The clone carrying this T cell receptor beta chain was seen repeatedly, ten times or more. The sample is drawn from a study of T-cell memory formation after mild COVID-19. CDR1 DFQATT and CDR2 SNEGSKA come from the germline V gene (reference sequence). The V and J ends lost 5 bases and 9 bases, in that order; junction bases with no gene match: 5. The CDR3 is made up of 11 amino acids. TCRdb reprocessed the 5' RACE reads via MiXCR and lists one record per CDR3 protein. Here the sample spans fewer than 700,000 distinct CDR3 sequences, 18% being singletons. The TCR comes from an adult woman who had mild COVID-19 (a few samples of this study predate the infection). Cell type and time point are not known. The gene calls are TRBV20-1 and TRBJ2-3; 7 bases are shared with TRBD2. Sequencing used PBMCs or a T cell subset sorted from them (not recorded which). The CDR3 here is CSAPREGTQYF. The CDR3 nucleotides read TGCAGTGCTCCAAGGGAGGGGACGCAGTATTTT.